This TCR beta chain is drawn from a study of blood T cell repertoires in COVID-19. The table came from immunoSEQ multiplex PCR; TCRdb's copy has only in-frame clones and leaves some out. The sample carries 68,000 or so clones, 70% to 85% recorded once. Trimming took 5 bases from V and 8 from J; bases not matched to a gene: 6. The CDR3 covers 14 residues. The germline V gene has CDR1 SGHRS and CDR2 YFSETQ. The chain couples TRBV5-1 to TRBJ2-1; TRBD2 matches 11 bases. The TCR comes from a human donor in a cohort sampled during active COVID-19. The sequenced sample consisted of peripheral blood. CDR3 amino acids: CASRLTSGRYEQFF. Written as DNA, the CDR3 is TGCGCCAGCAGGTTAACTAGCGGGAGATATGAGCAGTTCTTC.